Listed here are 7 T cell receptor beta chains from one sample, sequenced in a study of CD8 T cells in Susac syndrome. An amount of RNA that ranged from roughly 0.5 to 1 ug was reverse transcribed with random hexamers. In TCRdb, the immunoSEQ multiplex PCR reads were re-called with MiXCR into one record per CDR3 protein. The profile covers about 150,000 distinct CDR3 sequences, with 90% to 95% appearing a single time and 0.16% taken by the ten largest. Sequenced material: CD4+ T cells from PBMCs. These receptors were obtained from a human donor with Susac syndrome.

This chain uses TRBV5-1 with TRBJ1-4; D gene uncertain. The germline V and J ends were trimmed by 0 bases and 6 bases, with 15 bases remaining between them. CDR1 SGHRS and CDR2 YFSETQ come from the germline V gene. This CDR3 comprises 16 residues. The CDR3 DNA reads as TGCGCCAGCAGCTTGGATCGGGCCCGGAGAGATGAAAAACTGTTTTTT. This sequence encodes CASSLDRARRDEKLFF.

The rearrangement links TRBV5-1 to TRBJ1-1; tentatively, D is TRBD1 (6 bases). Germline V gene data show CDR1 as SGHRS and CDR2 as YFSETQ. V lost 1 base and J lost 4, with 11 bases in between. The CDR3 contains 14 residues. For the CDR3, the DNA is TGCGCCAGCAGCTTGCAGGGGTCGGGCACTGAAGCTTTCTTT. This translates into CASSLQGSGTEAFF.

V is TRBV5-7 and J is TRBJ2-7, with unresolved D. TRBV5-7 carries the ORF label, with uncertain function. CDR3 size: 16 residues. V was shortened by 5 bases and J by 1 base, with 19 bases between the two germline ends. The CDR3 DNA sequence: TGTGCCAGCAGACCCCGGTGGAGAAAAGCATCCTACGAGCAGTACTTC. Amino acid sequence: CASRPRWRKASYEQYF.

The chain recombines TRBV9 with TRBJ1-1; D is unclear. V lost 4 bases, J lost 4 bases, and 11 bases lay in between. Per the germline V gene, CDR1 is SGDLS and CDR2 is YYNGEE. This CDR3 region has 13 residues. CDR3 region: CASSPGPVTEAFF. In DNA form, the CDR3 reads TGTGCCAGCAGCCCGGGCCCGGTCACTGAAGCTTTCTTT.

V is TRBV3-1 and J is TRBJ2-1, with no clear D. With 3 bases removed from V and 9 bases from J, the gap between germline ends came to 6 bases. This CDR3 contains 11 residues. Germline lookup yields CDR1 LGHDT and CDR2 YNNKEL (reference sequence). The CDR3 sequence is CASSHFTEQFF. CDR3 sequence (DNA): TGTGCCAGCAGCCATTTTACTGAGCAGTTCTTC.

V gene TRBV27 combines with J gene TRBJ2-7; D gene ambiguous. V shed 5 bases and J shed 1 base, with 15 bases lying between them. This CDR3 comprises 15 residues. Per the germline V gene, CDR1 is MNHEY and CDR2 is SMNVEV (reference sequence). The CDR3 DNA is TGTGCCAGCAGTCCCTATGGGCTCAGGTCCTACGAGCAGTACTTC. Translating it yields CASSPYGLRSYEQYF.

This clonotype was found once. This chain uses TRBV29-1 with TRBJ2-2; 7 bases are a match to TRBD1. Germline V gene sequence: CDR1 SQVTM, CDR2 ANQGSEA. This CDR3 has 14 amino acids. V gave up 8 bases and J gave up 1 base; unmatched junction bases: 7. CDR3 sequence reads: CSTRTGVNTGELFF. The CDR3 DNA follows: TGCAGCACCCGGACAGGAGTGAACACCGGGGAGCTGTTTTTT.